The TCR beta chain under discussion was sequenced for a study of early T cells in non-severe SARS-CoV-2 infection. The overall study: Chains stayed unpaired after sequencing of bulk RNA from unsorted whole blood.

CDR1 is SGHVS, CDR2 FQNEAQ, per germline. Losses at the gene ends were 5 bases for V and 4 bases for J; bases not matched to a gene: 12. The CDR3 spans 17 residues. Whole-study findings and limits: Matching results from VDJdb favored anti-spike CD8 responses, leaving private and CD4 specificities undetected.

This clonotype showed up many times. Its specificity is not known. Attachment of unique molecular identifiers was made to individual cDNA molecules. TCRdb ran MiXCR on the 5' RACE reads and lists one entry per CDR3 protein. The table includes 20,000 to 25,000 distinct CDR3 sequences, 4% to 5.5% detected once. The TCR comes from an adult who was a healthcare worker with PCR-confirmed SARS-CoV-2 infection or an uninfected control (not recorded which). The genes are TRBV7-8 and TRBJ2-3; the match to TRBD2 covers 10 bases. Sequencing was performed on whole blood. CDR3 protein: CASSPPGLAGVADTQYF. In DNA form, the CDR3 reads TGTGCCAGCAGCCCGCCCGGGCTAGCGGGAGTCGCAGATACGCAGTATTTT.